Below are 25 T cell receptor beta chains sequenced from a single sample in a study of blood T cell repertoires in COVID-19. The data were produced by immunoSEQ multiplex PCR, yet TCRdb's version contains in-frame clones alone and is incomplete. Here the sample spans roughly 150,000 clones, 85% to 90% being singletons. The sequenced material came from peripheral blood. The receptors originated from a woman aged 80 or older with acute or convalescent COVID-19.

The chain links TRBV5-5 to TRBJ2-6, with a weak D call TRBD2 (7 bases). V lost 3 bases, J lost 3 bases, and 13 bases lay in between. This CDR3 is 16 amino acids long. The V gene's germline CDR1 is SGHKS and CDR2 YYEKEE (reference sequence). CDR3 coding DNA: TGTGCCAGCAGCTGGGAGGGGGTGAGTGGGGCCAACGTCCTGACTTTC. It codes for CASSWEGVSGANVLTF.

This chain links TRBV4-2 with TRBJ1-1, with a weak D call TRBD1 (5 bases). This CDR3 has 14 amino acids. V dropped 1 base and J dropped 1 base, with 7 bases sitting between them. CDR1 LGHNA and CDR2 YNFKEQ come from the germline V gene. DNA for the CDR3: TGTGCCAGCAGCCAAGGGGGGGAGAACACTGAAGCTTTCTTT. Translating it yields CASSQGGENTEAFF.

This rearrangement joins TRBV3-1 (or the pseudogene TRBV3-2) to TRBJ1-1; tentative D call: TRBD1 (5 bases). The V end lost 3 bases, the J end lost 5 bases, and 13 bases lay between the germline ends. The CDR3 loop spans 14 amino acids. Looked up from germline, CDR1 is LGHDT and CDR2 is YNNKEL (reference sequence). CDR3 sequence reads: CASSQYGGGTEAFF. The CDR3 nucleotides read TGTGCCAGCAGCCAGTACGGGGGAGGGACTGAAGCTTTCTTT.

This chain links TRBV9 with TRBJ1-3, with D possibly matching TRBD1 (6 bases). Germline V CDR1 and CDR2: SGDLS, YYNGEE. V lost 0 bases and J lost 3, with 13 bases in between. The CDR3 length is 16 residues. The CDR3, as DNA: TGTGCCAGCAGCGTAGGGACAGTCAATGATGGAAACACCATATATTTT. This translates into CASSVGTVNDGNTIYF.

The V gene is TRBV2, the J gene TRBJ1-5; D remains ambiguous. The germline V gene has CDR1 SNHLY and CDR2 FYNNEI. CDR3 length equals 15 residues. V was clipped by 2 bases and J by 0 bases, with 8 bases between them. The CDR3 nucleotides are TGTGCCAGCAGTGAATTTCTTTATAGCAATCAGCCCCAGCATTTT. This codes for CASSEFLYSNQPQHF.

This CDR3 is CASSQGLNRGYGYTF. CDR3 in DNA: TGCGCCAGCAGCCAAGGTCTTAACAGGGGCTATGGCTACACCTTC. The rearrangement uses TRBV4-3 and TRBJ1-2; 7 nucleotides align to TRBD1. Unmatched junction bases numbered 6, after V lost 1 base and J lost 4 bases. CDR3 size: 15 residues. The germline V gene encodes CDR1 LGHNA and CDR2 YSLEER.

This clone was counted only a few times. The V call is TRBV7-9, the J call TRBJ1-3, with 8 bases matching TRBD1. The germline V gene has CDR1 SEHNR and CDR2 FQNEAQ (reference sequence). The CDR3 has 18 residues. The V gene end was trimmed by 1 base and the J gene end by 0 bases; junction bases not matched to a gene: 8. The DNA of the CDR3 is TGTGCCAGCAGCTTAGGGACAGGGTCCGCGATCTCTGGAAACACCATATATTTT. The encoded protein is CASSLGTGSAISGNTIYF.

The V and J genes are TRBV2 and TRBJ1-2; TRBD1 aligns across 7 bases. Trimming cost V 4 bases and J 2 bases; bases outside gene matches: 4. Germline V gene lookup returns CDR1 SNHLY and CDR2 FYNNEI. CDR3 length equals 14 residues. The CDR3 protein is CASSVGQKNYGYTF. The DNA of the CDR3 is TGTGCCAGCAGTGTGGGACAGAAGAACTATGGCTACACCTTC.

The sample holds a few counts of this clone. As DNA, the CDR3 is TGCGCCAGCAGCTTGGAAGGCGACAGGGCCCTCCACTTT. This codes for CASSLEGDRALHF. The gene calls are TRBV5-1 and TRBJ1-6, with 7 nucleotides matching TRBD1. V was clipped by 0 bases and J by 14 bases; unmatched bases: 5. Germline V gene lookup returns CDR1 SGHRS and CDR2 YFSETQ. This CDR3 spans 13 amino acids.

This chain uses TRBV30 with TRBJ2-2; 10 bases are shared with TRBD1. Germline V gene data show CDR1 as GTSNPN and CDR2 as SVGIG (reference sequence). CDR3 size: 15 residues. Trimming took 4 bases from V and 3 from J; bases not matched to a gene: 5. CDR3 in DNA: TGTGCCTGGAATGGACAGGGGGTCGACACCGGGGAGCTGTTTTTT. Translated, it gives CAWNGQGVDTGELFF.

A single count supports this clone. V usage is TRBV2 and J usage is TRBJ1-6; 8 bases are shared with TRBD1. This CDR3 contains 14 residues. CDR1 and CDR2 (germline): SNHLY, FYNNEI. V gave up 1 base and J gave up 8 bases; unmatched junction bases: 1. The CDR3 here is CASSEEQGDSPLHF. CDR3 coding DNA: TGTGCCAGCAGTGAAGAACAGGGGGATTCACCCCTCCACTTT.

The gene calls are TRBV18 and TRBJ2-2, with D possibly matching TRBD1 (6 bases). CDR3 length: 17 amino acids. The germline CDR1 and CDR2 sequences are KGHSH and LQKENI. V lost 2 bases to trimming and J lost 0 bases, with 13 bases between them. CDR3 sequence (DNA): TGTGCCAGCTCACCATTCTCCGGGACAACGAACACCGGGGAGCTGTTTTTT. Protein product: CASSPFSGTTNTGELFF.

This clone came up many times. The chain joins TRBV12-5 to TRBJ1-1, with D hard to call. The CDR3 has 13 amino acids. Germline lookup yields CDR1 LGHNT and CDR2 FRNRAP. Trimming left V 3 bases short and J 2 bases short, with 7 bases between. CDR3 in amino acids: CASGFLPNTEAFF. The CDR3 nucleotides are TGTGCTAGTGGTTTTCTCCCTAACACTGAAGCTTTCTTT. The full variable domain, its missing parts supplied by reference TRBV12-5 and TRBJ1-1, is DARVTQTPRHKVTEMGQEVTMRCQPILGHNTVFWYRQTMMQGLELLAYFRNRAPLDDSGMPKDRFSAEMPDATLATLKIQPSEPRDSAVYFCASGFLPNTEAFFGQGTRLTVV.

The CDR3 protein is CASSQEGTGFDYGYTF. The CDR3 region has the DNA TGCGCCAGCAGCCAAGAGGGGACAGGGTTCGACTATGGCTACACCTTC. This chain links TRBV4-1 with TRBJ1-2, with 9 bases aligning to TRBD1. After removal of 0 bases from V and 3 bases from J, the junction contained 5 bases not matched to a gene. CDR1 is MGHRA, CDR2 YSYEKL, per germline. The CDR3 totals 16 residues.

A single count supports this clone. The V and J genes are TRBV6-6 and TRBJ1-2; D gene unclear. The CDR3 contains 15 residues. Trimming pared 0 bases from V and 8 bases from J, leaving 16 bases between. Germline-derived CDR1 and CDR2 are MNHNY and SVGAGI (reference sequence). The CDR3 is CASSYSPLPIRGYTF. CDR3 sequence (DNA): TGTGCCAGCAGTTACTCACCTCTCCCAATTCGGGGCTACACCTTC.

The rearrangement links TRBV3-1 (or the pseudogene TRBV3-2) to TRBJ1-1; D is undetermined. Trimming cost V 1 base and J 5 bases, with 11 bases left between them. The CDR3 sequence is 14 residues long. From germline, CDR1 is LGHDT and CDR2 YNNKEL (reference sequence). CDR3 DNA sequence: TGTGCCAGCAGCCAAGTAGAGGGTAGGACTGAAGCTTTCTTT. Translated, it gives CASSQVEGRTEAFF.

Only one count was recorded for this clone. V usage is TRBV6-2 or TRBV6-3 and J usage is TRBJ2-1; 7 positions agree with TRBD1. This CDR3 is built from 14 residues. J lost 9 bases, V lost 4 bases, and 9 bases had no gene match. Per the germline V gene, CDR1 is MNHEY and CDR2 is SVGEGT. CDR3 loop: CASSSPGGYSEQFF. Here the CDR3 DNA reads TGTGCCAGCAGTTCCCCAGGGGGTTATAGTGAGCAGTTCTTC.

In DNA, the CDR3 is TGTGCCAGCAGTCGACAGGTAGCTCAGCCCCAGCATTTT. It yields the protein CASSRQVAQPQHF. The rearrangement uses TRBV12-3 or TRBV12-4 and TRBJ1-5; possibly TRBD1 for D (6 bases). With 5 bases removed from V and 6 bases from J, the gap between germline ends came to 11 bases. The length of the CDR3 is 13 residues.

On this clone: The junction differs from germline at one of its ends, possibly a read error. V and J are TRBV28 and TRBJ2-7; no clear D gene. Germline CDR1 reads MDHEN; CDR2 reads SYDVKM. The CDR3 is made up of 13 amino acids. CDR3 loop: CASTLKNSYEQYF. The CDR3 DNA sequence: TGTGCCAGCACTTTAAAGAATAGCTACGAGCAGTACTTC.

The chain recombines TRBV15 with TRBJ1-2; D ambiguous. The length of the CDR3 is 14 residues. Trimming left V 2 bases short and J 1 base short, with 8 bases between. The germline V gene has CDR1 LNHNV and CDR2 YYDKDF (reference sequence). The CDR3 is CATSRLQDNYGYTF. Here the CDR3 DNA reads TGTGCCACCAGCAGACTTCAGGATAACTATGGCTACACCTTC. The entire variable domain, with the rest obtained from reference TRBV15 and TRBJ1-2, is as follows: DAMVIQNPRYQVTQFGKPVTLSCSQTLNHNVMYWYQQKSSQAPKLLFHYYDKDFNNEADTPDNFQSRRPNTSFCFLDIRSPGLGDTAMYLCATSRLQDNYGYTFGSGTRLTVV.

This clone came up a few times. The chain is built from TRBV9 and TRBJ2-5, with 7 bases fitting TRBD2. The CDR3 sequence is 14 residues long. V lost 4 bases and J lost 5; bases outside the gene matches: 8. Germline-derived CDR1 and CDR2 are SGDLS and YYNGEE. This CDR3 is CASSLRAGWETQYF. DNA of the CDR3: TGTGCCAGCAGCTTACGAGCGGGGTGGGAGACCCAGTACTTC.

The chain combines TRBV7-3 with TRBJ1-6; D ambiguous. The CDR3 runs 13 residues. The germline V and J ends were trimmed by 2 bases and 10 bases, with 9 bases remaining between them. CDR1 and CDR2 from the germline V gene are SGHTA and FQGTGA. CDR3 in amino acids: CASSLEGGSPLHF. The CDR3 nucleotides read TGTGCCAGCAGCTTAGAGGGTGGGTCACCCCTCCACTTT.

The V call is TRBV6-2 or TRBV6-3, the J call TRBJ2-7; D is ambiguous. The CDR3 sequence is 14 residues long. Germline CDR1 and CDR2: MNHEY and SVGEGT. The V end was cut by 4 bases, the J end by 5 bases, with 15 bases between. CDR3 nucleotide sequence: TGTGCCAGCAGTTTTCAGGTAGGATTCCACGAGCAGTACTTC. Its translation is CASSFQVGFHEQYF.

J is TRBJ2-5 and V is TRBV11-3, with D possibly being TRBD1 (6 bases). Germline V gives CDR1 SGHNT, CDR2 YENEEA. This CDR3 is 13 amino acids long. Trimming took off 2 bases at V and 5 bases at J, with 9 bases between the two ends. In nucleotides, the CDR3 is TGTGCCAGCAGCTTAATAAGGGGGGAGACCCAGTACTTC. Its protein is CASSLIRGETQYF. Variable domain in full (rest from reference TRBV11-3 and TRBJ2-5): EAGVVQSPRYKIIEKKQPVAFWCNPISGHNTLYWYLQNLGQGPELLIRYENEEAVDDSQLPKDRFSAERLKGVDSTLKIQPAELGDSAVYLCASSLIRGETQYFGPGTRLLVL.

This chain connects TRBV7-6 to TRBJ2-5; no firm D call. CDR1 and CDR2 (germline): SGHVS, FNYEAQ. The CDR3 has 14 amino acids. The V gene lost 5 bases and the J gene lost 2 bases, with 12 bases spanning the gap. CDR3 amino acids: CASSPRSTQETQYF. The CDR3 DNA reads TGTGCCAGCAGCCCCCGAAGCACTCAAGAGACCCAGTACTTC.